This T cell receptor beta chain comes out of a study of T cells expressing NK-cell markers. The CDR3 has 14 residues. CDR1 is MNHEY and CDR2 is SVGEGT in the germline V gene. The cDNA for TCR beta came from 5'RACE template switching with UMIs. Using the 5' RACE reads, TCRdb records one entry per CDR3 protein without DNA. The sample holds about 550,000 distinct CDR3 sequences. Study outcomes and limitations: One observes that, in several donors, these clonotypes were also the leading ones within the CD3+CD56-NKG2C+ fraction.

A note on this clonotype: Its antigen is not known.

This chain connects TRBV6-2 or TRBV6-3 to TRBJ2-7; the TRBD2 assignment by TCRdb is unverifiable without DNA. The TCR was taken from a man younger than 35 in good health. The sequenced sample consisted of blood T cells: a sorted CD56 or NKG2C T cell subset, CD4+ or CD8+ T cells, or bulk PBMC T cells (not recorded which). The CDR3 loop is CASWDSRSSYEQYF.